Following are 24 T cell receptor beta chains from one sample sequenced in a study of T cells after posttransplantation cyclophosphamide. Using immunoSEQ multiplex PCR, the repertoire was profiled, and TCRdb retains in-frame clones only, with some absent. Seen here are approximately 12,000 clones, approximately 83% observed once, and the top ten hold 0.65% to 0.85%. The sequencing sample was made of memory CD4+ T cells sorted from PBMCs. The source of these receptors is a man in his fifties or sixties in good health, CMV-negative, and a related stem cell transplant donor.

The chain carries TRBV18 and TRBJ2-7; D is perhaps TRBD2 (5 bases). The germline CDR1 and CDR2 sequences are KGHSH and LQKENI. The CDR3 extends over 15 amino acids. V was cut by 6 bases and J by 0 bases, with 15 bases left in between. The DNA for the CDR3 is TGTGCCAGCTCTCCGAGAGGGATGAGCTCCTACGAGCAGTACTTC. Residues: CASSPRGMSSYEQYF.

This sequence joins TRBV7-9 and TRBJ1-1, with a tentative D call TRBD1 (5 bases). The CDR3 runs 14 residues. Germline assignment: CDR1 SEHNR and CDR2 FQNEAQ (reference sequence). V gave up 2 bases and J gave up 3 bases, with 10 bases separating them. The CDR3 spells CASSLSTADTEAFF. As DNA, the CDR3 is TGTGCCAGCAGCTTATCGACAGCCGACACTGAAGCTTTCTTT. Based on the CDR3 plus reference TRBV7-9 and TRBJ1-1, the full variable domain is DTGVSQNPRHKITKRGQNVTFRCDPISEHNRLYWYRQTLGQGPEFLTYFQNEAQLEKSRLLSDRFSAERPKGSFSTLEIQRTEQGDSAMYLCASSLSTADTEAFFGQGTRLTVV.

This chain uses TRBV29-1 with TRBJ1-3, with D possibly matching TRBD1 (6 bases). This CDR3 has 15 residues. Deletions cut 0 bases from V and 2 bases from J, with 11 bases between. Per the germline V gene, CDR1 is SQVTM and CDR2 is ANQGSEA. For the CDR3, the DNA is TGCAGCGTTGAAGATTGGGGGGGCCCTGGAAACACCATATATTTT. Amino acid sequence: CSVEDWGGPGNTIYF.

This chain joins TRBV19 and TRBJ1-5, with 8 bases lining up with TRBD1. The CDR3 totals 15 residues. The junction had 8 bases not matched to a gene; V was cut back by 10 bases and J by 0 bases. In germline, CDR1 is LNHDA, CDR2 SQIVND (reference sequence). CDR3 DNA: TGTGCCACCAACCGGGACAGGTATAGCAATCAGCCCCAGCATTTT. Amino acids: CATNRDRYSNQPQHF.

This clone was counted between two and nine times. The chain combines TRBV7-9 with TRBJ2-5; TRBD1 agrees at 8 bases. Germline V gene sequence: CDR1 SEHNR, CDR2 FQNEAQ (reference sequence). The J segment lost 7 bases and the V segment lost 4 bases, leaving 8 bases of the junction unmatched. This CDR3 comprises 14 residues. CDR3 coding DNA: TGTGCCAGCAGCTCCAGACAGGGGCTGGTGACCCAGTACTTC. Its translation: CASSSRQGLVTQYF.

The chain links TRBV7-6 to TRBJ2-3; 7 nucleotides agree with TRBD2. V lost 6 bases, J lost 0 bases, and 9 bases stayed unmatched. Looked up from germline, CDR1 is SGHVS and CDR2 is FNYEAQ. There are 16 residues in the CDR3. This CDR3 reads CASSRTGGTSTDTQYF. The CDR3 DNA follows: TGTGCCAGCAGTCGTACGGGAGGCACTAGCACAGATACGCAGTATTTT. The full variable domain, rest sourced from reference TRBV7-6 and TRBJ2-3, is GAGVSQSPRYKVTKRGQDVALRCDPISGHVSLYWYRQALGQGPEFLTYFNYEAQQDKSGLPNDRFSAERPEGSISTLTIQRTEQRDSAMYRCASSRTGGTSTDTQYFGPGTRLTVL.

V gene TRBV10-3 combines with J gene TRBJ1-2, with 8 bases identical to TRBD1. This CDR3 is built from 13 residues. V dropped 6 bases and J dropped 4; count of bases not matched to a gene: 4. In germline, CDR1 is ENHRY, CDR2 SYGVKD. This CDR3 is CAIRPGTGYGYTF. The CDR3 DNA reads as TGTGCCATCAGGCCCGGGACAGGCTATGGCTACACCTTC.

The J gene is TRBJ1-2, the V gene TRBV29-1, with a tentative D call TRBD1 (6 bases). CDR3 length: 15 amino acids. The germline gives CDR1 SQVTM, CDR2 ANQGSEA. The V and J ends lost 4 bases and 8 bases respectively, with 23 bases between them. This chain's CDR3 is CSVGRGGSDGGGYTF. The DNA for the CDR3 is TGCAGCGTTGGGCGGGGGGGCTCCGATGGGGGAGGCTACACCTTC.

This rearrangement joins TRBV7-9 to TRBJ2-7; the match to TRBD1 covers 10 bases. This CDR3 is 15 amino acids long. V shed 6 bases, J shed 1 base, and the junction held 6 bases outside the gene matches. Germline CDR1 and CDR2: SEHNR and FQNEAQ (reference sequence). CDR3 DNA sequence: TGTGCCAGCAGTACCGGGACAGGGGTATCCTACGAGCAGTACTTC. Translation gives CASSTGTGVSYEQYF.

This sequence joins TRBV13 and TRBJ2-7; the D gene is possibly TRBD1 (6 bases). CDR3 length: 16 residues. Germline loops: CDR1 PRHDT, CDR2 FYEKMQ (reference sequence). V was clipped by 4 bases and J by 2 bases, with 18 bases between them. The CDR3 coding sequence is TGTGCCAGCAGCTCCCAAGAGTCGCAGGGGCCCTACGAGCAGTACTTC. Encoded protein: CASSSQESQGPYEQYF. Based on the CDR3 plus reference TRBV13 and TRBJ2-7, the full variable domain is AAGVIQSPRHLIKEKRETATLKCYPIPRHDTVYWYQQGPGQDPQFLISFYEKMQSDKGSIPDRFSAQQFSDYHSELNMSSLELGDSALYFCASSSQESQGPYEQYFGPGTRLTVT.

This clone was seen a few times. This chain links TRBV5-4 with TRBJ2-5, with TRBD1 matching 9 bases. The V and J ends lost 4 bases and 5 bases, in that order; junction bases with no gene match: 9. Germline lookup yields CDR1 SGHNT and CDR2 YYREEE (reference sequence). The CDR3 runs to 15 residues. CDR3 DNA sequence: TGTGCCAGCAGCGAACAGGGGGCGGGCGGGGAGACCCAGTACTTC. Amino acids: CASSEQGAGGETQYF.

The chain has TRBV5-1 and TRBJ1-1, with TRBD1 matching 10 bases. J was trimmed by 3 bases and V by 2 bases; bases with no gene match: 7. CDR1 SGHRS and CDR2 YFSETQ come from the germline V gene. This CDR3 is 16 amino acids long. In nucleotides, the CDR3 is TGCGCCAGCAGCTTTACCGGGACAGGGGTCGACACTGAAGCTTTCTTT. Translation: CASSFTGTGVDTEAFF.

This chain joins TRBV10-2 and TRBJ2-5; TRBD2 matches at 9 bases. Germline assignment: CDR1 WSHSY and CDR2 SAAADI. There are 13 residues in the CDR3. V shed 7 bases and J 5 bases; nucleotides not matched to a gene: 5. CDR3 DNA sequence: TGCGCCAGCACGACTAGCGGCGTGGAGACCCAGTACTTC. This codes for CASTTSGVETQYF.

This clone has a handful of counts. The CDR3 nucleotides are TGCGCCAGCAGCTTGTACATGGGGGGAGGCACTGAAGCTTTCTTT. This translates into CASSLYMGGGTEAFF. The V and J genes are TRBV5-1 and TRBJ1-1; maybe TRBD1 (5 bases). Germline V gene lookup returns CDR1 SGHRS and CDR2 YFSETQ. The CDR3 sequence is 15 residues long. The V end was cut by 1 base, the J end by 4 bases, with 14 bases between.

This chain joins TRBV6-6 and TRBJ1-1; 7 bases line up with TRBD1. Per germline, CDR1 MNHNY and CDR2 SVGAGI (reference sequence). The trim removed 4 bases at V and 7 bases at J, leaving 6 bases unmatched. The CDR3 length is 13 residues. CDR3 residues: CASSSGQAHEAFF. The DNA for the CDR3 is TGTGCCAGCAGTTCCGGACAGGCCCATGAAGCTTTCTTT.

The chain combines TRBV6-4 with TRBJ2-3; TRBD2 agrees at 11 bases. Germline loops: CDR1 MRHNA, CDR2 SNTAGT. The CDR3 covers 18 residues. Trimming cost V 5 bases and J 0 bases; bases outside gene matches: 10. The CDR3 loop is CASSPDSSGRSSTDTQYF. CDR3 DNA sequence: TGTGCCAGCAGTCCCGACTCTAGCGGGAGGTCAAGCACAGATACGCAGTATTTT.

The CDR3 coding sequence is TGTGCCAGCAGCTTGGCCGGACAACCTGAAAAACTGTTTTTT. This gives the protein CASSLAGQPEKLFF. The chain combines TRBV5-4 with TRBJ1-4; D is possibly TRBD1 (5 bases). This CDR3 comprises 14 residues. Trimming removed 0 bases at V and 7 bases at J, with 10 bases between. CDR1 is SGHNT, CDR2 YYREEE, per germline (reference sequence).

This clone came up once. V is TRBV7-8 and J is TRBJ2-3; 13 bases agree with TRBD2. J was trimmed by 4 bases and V by 3 bases; bases with no gene match: 10. Germline V gene data show CDR1 as SGHVS and CDR2 as FQNEAQ. This CDR3 is 18 amino acids long. CDR3 in amino acids: CASSFTSGGAIGADTQYF. The CDR3, as DNA: TGTGCCAGCAGCTTCACTAGCGGGGGGGCTATTGGAGCAGATACGCAGTATTTT.

The chain has TRBV2 and TRBJ1-1, with D possibly TRBD1 on 5 matching bases. Germline V gene lookup returns CDR1 SNHLY and CDR2 FYNNEI. The CDR3 is made up of 12 amino acids. Trimming removed 3 bases at V and 4 bases at J, with 6 bases between. CDR3 in DNA: TGTGCCAGCAGTGATGACAGCACTGAAGCTTTCTTT. Protein sequence: CASSDDSTEAFF.

The chain employs TRBV5-1 and TRBJ2-1; the D gene is possibly TRBD1 (6 bases). The CDR3 is 14 amino acids. V was clipped by 4 bases and J by 10 bases, with 18 bases between them. Germline values: CDR1 SGHRS, CDR2 YFSETQ. Here the CDR3 DNA reads TGCGCCAGCAGCGGCCTGACAGGTACTAAGGAGCAGTTCTTC. This encodes CASSGLTGTKEQFF.

The CDR3 protein is CAISGAGNQPQHF. CDR3 DNA: TGTGCCATATCTGGAGCGGGGAATCAGCCCCAGCATTTT. J is TRBJ1-5 and V is TRBV7-9; D unresolved. V dropped 10 bases and J dropped 4 bases, with 14 bases sitting between them. The CDR3 totals 13 residues. Germline CDR1 and CDR2: SEHNR and FQNEAQ (reference sequence).

CDR3 coding DNA: TGCGCCAGCAGCCAAGCCGGTCAGCAGGGCTTTGAAAAACTGTTTTTT. Its protein product is CASSQAGQQGFEKLFF. The chain has TRBV4-1 and TRBJ1-4; perhaps TRBD1 as D (5 bases). CDR3 length: 16 residues. Trimming took 1 base from V and 7 from J, leaving 16 bases between them. CDR1 is MGHRA, CDR2 YSYEKL, per germline.

The chain links TRBV5-1 to TRBJ2-5, with 9 positions matching TRBD2. The CDR3 runs to 16 residues. V shed 0 bases, J shed 4 bases, and the junction held 7 bases outside the gene matches. CDR1 is SGHRS, CDR2 YFSETQ, per germline. The CDR3 spells CASSLDPSGVGETQYF. CDR3 bases: TGCGCCAGCAGCTTGGATCCTAGCGGGGTTGGAGAGACCCAGTACTTC.

Written as DNA, the CDR3 is TGTGCCAGCAGCCCGCGACTAGCGGGAGGATTGAATGAGCAGTTCTTC. This encodes CASSPRLAGGLNEQFF. The gene calls are TRBV11-2 and TRBJ2-1, with TRBD2 identical over 13 bases. CDR3 length: 16 residues. The junction had 8 bases not matched to a gene; V was cut back by 5 bases and J by 7 bases. Germline CDR1 SGHAT, CDR2 FQNNGV.